This T cell receptor (beta chain) was sequenced for a study of blood T cell repertoires in COVID-19. Trimming took 3 bases from V and 3 from J; bases not matched to a gene: 5. Germline V gene sequence: CDR1 KGHSY, CDR2 FQNENV. The CDR3 consists of 15 residues. Sequenced by immunoSEQ multiplex PCR; TCRdb stores in-frame clones only, minus some. The sample consists of hundreds of thousands of clones, over 70% of them appearing once. The chain joins TRBV16 to TRBJ2-1, with 7 bases aligning to TRBD2. This receptor was identified in a woman in her 70s with COVID-19, enrolled during active disease. The specimen was peripheral blood. In nucleotides, the CDR3 is TGTGCCAGCAGCCAGGAGGCTAGCGGCTACAATGAGCAGTTCTTC. Translation gives CASSQEASGYNEQFF.